This paragraph covers one T cell receptor beta chain sequence. The antigen is not known. Other DNA sequences within the sample encode an identical CDR3. The sequenced template was cDNA made from the entire isolated RNA. Profiling relied on immunoSEQ multiplex PCR, and the TCRdb table lists in-frame clones only, not all of them. The sample lists hundreds of thousands of clones, 13% to 15% occurring once. This specimen comes from a study of beta chain features in type 1 diabetes. Study background: All samples combined gave fewer than 110 million sorted cells for examination.

Purity exceeding 95% was reached by all sorted populations. V shed 4 bases and J shed 0 bases, with 7 bases lying between them. The CDR3 spans 14 residues. The germline V gene encodes CDR1 SNHLY and CDR2 FYNNEI. General study findings and limits: Relative to healthy donors, patients appeared to have naive, central memory and Treg TCRB repertoires that were more similar. Type 1 diabetes patients had moderately but significantly shorter TCRB CDR3s in all four CD4+ subsets.

The chain is built from TRBV2 and TRBJ1-3, with D uncertain. Sample: naive CD4+ T cells from blood. This clonotype was sampled from a woman in her thirties or forties in good health. Here the CDR3 reads CASSGRGSGNTIYF. The CDR3 nucleotides are TGTGCCAGCAGTGGCCGCGGCTCTGGAAACACCATATATTTT.